This T cell receptor (beta chain) was observed in a study of cytomegalovirus exposure and HLA in healthy donors. Regarding the study as a whole: In vitro checks showed that three CMV-associated chains really do target CMV antigens. The study labeled fewer than 200 TCR beta chains cytomegalovirus-associated. Cytomegalovirus status was reportedly diagnosed by the classifier with high specificity and sensitivity. A later analysis found first-cohort TCR clusters tended to co-occur in the 95 to 150 validation repertoires.

The CDR3 covers 13 residues. The ends lost 5 bases at V and 8 bases at J; junction bases unmatched: 6. The germline V gene encodes CDR1 SGHTA and CDR2 FQGNSA. Some clones are missing from TCRdb's copy, which holds only in-frame ones; the method was immunoSEQ multiplex PCR. The table lists about 160,000 clones, around 92% of them singletons. A word on this clone: The target antigen is unknown.

The rearrangement uses TRBV7-2 and TRBJ1-2; TRBD1 aligns across 9 bases. This sequence originates from a man aged 18 to 29 in good health and CMV-seropositive. Sequences were obtained from PBMCs. The CDR3 DNA reads as TGTGCCAGCAGCCAACGACAGGGGGAAGGCTACACCTTC. Its translation is CASSQRQGEGYTF.